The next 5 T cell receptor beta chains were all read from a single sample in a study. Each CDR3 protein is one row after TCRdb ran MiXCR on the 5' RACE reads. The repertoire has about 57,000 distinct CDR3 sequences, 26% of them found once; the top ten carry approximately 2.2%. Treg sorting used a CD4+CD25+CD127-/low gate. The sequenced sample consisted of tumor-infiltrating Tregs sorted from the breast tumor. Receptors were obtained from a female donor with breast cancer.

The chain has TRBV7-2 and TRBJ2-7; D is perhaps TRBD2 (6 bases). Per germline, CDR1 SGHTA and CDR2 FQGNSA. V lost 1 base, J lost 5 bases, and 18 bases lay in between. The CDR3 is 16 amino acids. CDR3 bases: TGTGCCAGCAGCTTAGGAGGCGGTTGGGGGGAGGACGAGCAGTACTTC. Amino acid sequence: CASSLGGGWGEDEQYF.

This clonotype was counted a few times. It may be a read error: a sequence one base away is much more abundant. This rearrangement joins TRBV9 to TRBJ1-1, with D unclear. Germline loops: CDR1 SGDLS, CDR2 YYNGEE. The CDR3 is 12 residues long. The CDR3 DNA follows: TGTGCCGGCAGCGAAGGAGGCACTGAAGCTTTCTTT. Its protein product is CAGSEGGTEAFF.

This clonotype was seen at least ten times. In nucleotides, the CDR3 is TGCAGTGAAGCTAAGGGCACAGATACGCAGTATTTT. Translation gives CSEAKGTDTQYF. The rearrangement links TRBV20-1 to TRBJ2-3; D not certain. V shed 7 bases and J shed 1 base, with 9 bases lying between them. CDR1 is DFQATT, CDR2 SNEGSKA, per germline (reference sequence). This CDR3 spans 12 amino acids.

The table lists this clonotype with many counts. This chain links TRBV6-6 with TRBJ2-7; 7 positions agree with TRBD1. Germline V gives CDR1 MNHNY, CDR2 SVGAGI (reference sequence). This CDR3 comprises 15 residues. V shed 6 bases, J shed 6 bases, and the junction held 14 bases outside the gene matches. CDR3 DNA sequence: TGTGCCAGCAGACCCCTAGGACAGGAGACATCCGAGCAGTACTTC. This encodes CASRPLGQETSEQYF.

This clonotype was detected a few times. CDR3 amino acids: CASSLESPTSGYSGELFF. The CDR3, as DNA: TGTGCCAGCAGCTTAGAGAGTCCGACTAGCGGTTATTCCGGGGAGCTGTTTTTT. This chain joins TRBV11-2 and TRBJ2-2, with 9 bases identical to TRBD2. CDR1 is SGHAT and CDR2 is FQNNGV in the germline V gene. The CDR3 is made up of 18 amino acids. The ends lost 0 bases at V and 6 bases at J; junction bases unmatched: 11.